This T cell receptor beta chain was obtained from a study of shared clonotypes between healthy human individuals. About the research overall: CD4 naive cells filled three plates per donor, CD4 memory three, CD8 naive two and CD8 memory one.

The CDR3 extends over 16 amino acids. V lost 2 bases and J lost 0, with 11 bases in between. The germline V gene encodes CDR1 MDHEN and CDR2 SYDVKM. This clone showed up many times. Profiled with immunoSEQ multiplex PCR; TCRdb holds only in-frame clones, not every one. Among around 700,000 clones, about three quarters were seen once, and the ten largest hold 1.5% to 2%. This receptor was obtained from a woman aged 25 to 39 in good health. The chain couples TRBV28 to TRBJ1-3; maybe TRBD1 (5 bases). The sample was memory CD4+ T cells sorted from blood. Subset meaning: CD45RA-negative fraction. The CDR3 bases are TGTGCCAGCAGTTTACCACAGGTTCGCTCTGGAAACACCATATATTTT. Translation gives CASSLPQVRSGNTIYF.